A single sample is the source of the 21 T cell receptor beta chains below, sequenced in a study of blood T cell repertoires in COVID-19. Measured with immunoSEQ multiplex PCR; TCRdb has only the in-frame clones, and not every one. The table has under 300,000 clones, about nine tenths seen once. What was sequenced was peripheral blood. The receptors were sampled from a woman aged 30 to 39 with active or convalescent COVID-19.

J is TRBJ1-6 and V is TRBV3-1 (or the pseudogene TRBV3-2), with 10 nucleotides matching TRBD1. With 2 bases clipped from V and 4 bases from J, the junction kept 2 bases outside the gene matches. The CDR3 runs to 16 residues. In germline, CDR1 is LGHDT, CDR2 YNNKEL (reference sequence). The CDR3 protein is CASSQSDRGYNSPLHF. The CDR3 DNA reads as TGTGCCAGCAGCCAATCGGACAGGGGGTATAATTCACCCCTCCACTTT.

CDR3 sequence: CASSPPGRNPLSSGNTIYF. CDR3 DNA: TGTGCCAGCTCACCACCGGGCAGGAACCCCCTTAGCTCTGGAAACACCATATATTTT. The V gene is TRBV18, the J gene TRBJ1-3; D not certain. Germline CDR1 is KGHSH and CDR2 is LQKENI. The CDR3 has 19 residues. V dropped 0 bases and J dropped 0 bases, with 18 bases sitting between them.

CDR3 DNA: TGTGCCAGCAGCCAAGCACGAACGGGCACTGAAGCTTTCTTT. Amino acid sequence: CASSQARTGTEAFF. This chain joins TRBV3-1 (or the pseudogene TRBV3-2) and TRBJ1-1; no firm D call. Germline V gene lookup returns CDR1 LGHDT and CDR2 YNNKEL (reference sequence). The length of the CDR3 is 14 residues. With 1 base removed from V and 4 bases from J, the gap between germline ends came to 10 bases.

This clone was seen more than once but under ten times. CDR3 in amino acids: CASSSRGTEVVSAGNTIYF. The DNA of the CDR3 is TGTGCCAGCAGCTCCAGGGGGACCGAGGTAGTGTCTGCTGGAAACACCATATATTTT. The gene calls are TRBV13 and TRBJ1-3; the match to TRBD1 covers 7 bases. The V gene end was trimmed by 4 bases and the J gene end by 2 bases; junction bases not matched to a gene: 17. Germline CDR1 PRHDT, CDR2 FYEKMQ (reference sequence). This CDR3 is 19 amino acids long.

This clone was recorded a few times. This CDR3 reads CASSFRAHTGELFF. The CDR3 DNA sequence: TGTGCCAGCAGCTTCAGGGCCCACACCGGGGAGCTGTTTTTT. This rearrangement joins TRBV11-1 to TRBJ2-2; weak D call: TRBD1 (5 bases). Germline V lookup: CDR1 SGHAT, CDR2 FQDESV (reference sequence). There are 14 residues in the CDR3. With 3 bases removed from V and 3 bases from J, the gap between germline ends came to 8 bases.

This sequence joins TRBV5-1 and TRBJ2-1; the match to TRBD2 covers 7 bases. CDR3 length: 15 amino acids. V lost 4 bases, J lost 8 bases, and 12 bases stayed unmatched. Germline V gene sequence: CDR1 SGHRS, CDR2 YFSETQ. The CDR3 bases are TGCGCCAGCAGCCTCGGACTAGGTGGCGTGGATGAGCAGTTCTTC. Protein: CASSLGLGGVDEQFF.

As to this clone: The sample contains more than one DNA sequence encoding this CDR3. The CDR3 coding sequence is TGCGCCAGCAGAGCTAGCGGGACGAACACCGGGGAGCTGTTTTTT. It encodes CASRASGTNTGELFF. The V call is TRBV5-1, the J call TRBJ2-2; 9 bases are shared with TRBD2. Looked up from germline, CDR1 is SGHRS and CDR2 is YFSETQ. J gave up 0 bases and V 5 bases, and 2 bases lay outside the gene matches. This CDR3 contains 15 residues.

The rearrangement joins TRBV7-8 to TRBJ1-2; possible D gene TRBD1, 6 bases. There are 17 residues in the CDR3. V lost 0 bases and J 13 bases, leaving 27 bases between the germline ends. CDR1 and CDR2 (germline): SGHVS, FQNEAQ. This CDR3 is CASSLAWLRGTIAPFTF. The CDR3, as DNA: TGTGCCAGCAGCTTAGCGTGGCTTCGAGGGACAATCGCCCCCTTCACCTTC.

This clone was detected once. The V call is TRBV7-3, the J call TRBJ1-1, with D perhaps TRBD1 (6 bases). Germline-derived CDR1 and CDR2 are SGHTA and FQGTGA. This CDR3 contains 13 residues. V lost 4 bases and J 4 bases, leaving 10 bases between the germline ends. The CDR3: CASSSYRVTEAFF. CDR3 nucleotides: TGTGCCAGCAGCTCCTACAGGGTCACTGAAGCTTTCTTT.

This chain joins TRBV7-8 and TRBJ2-2; 8 bases line up with TRBD2. Trimming at V came to 9 bases and at J to 4 bases, leaving 16 bases not matched to a gene. Germline CDR1 and CDR2: SGHVS and FQNEAQ. The CDR3 covers 17 residues. CDR3 in amino acids: CARNPTRRGDPTGELFF. For the CDR3, the DNA is TGTGCCAGAAACCCAACGCGGCGGGGGGACCCCACCGGGGAGCTGTTTTTT.

This rearrangement joins TRBV7-8 to TRBJ1-2, with 7 bases fitting TRBD1. The length of the CDR3 is 15 residues. Trimming took 1 base from V and 4 from J; bases not matched to a gene: 6. Germline CDR1 SGHVS, CDR2 FQNEAQ. This CDR3 is CASSLVEGAGYGYTF. In DNA form, the CDR3 reads TGTGCCAGCAGCTTAGTAGAGGGGGCGGGCTATGGCTACACCTTC. Using reference TRBV7-8 and TRBJ1-2 for the parts outside the CDR3, the full variable domain is GAGVSQSPRYKVAKRGQDVALRCDPISGHVSLFWYQQALGQGPEFLTYFQNEAQLDKSGLPSDRFFAERPEGSVSTLKIQRTQQEDSAVYLCASSLVEGAGYGYTFGSGTRLTVV.

The V and J genes are TRBV9 and TRBJ2-3; D possibly corresponds to TRBD1 (5 bases). The CDR3 has 16 amino acids. Germline CDR1 reads SGDLS; CDR2 reads YYNGEE. Trimming left V 7 bases short and J 0 bases short, with 18 bases between. CDR3 sequence: CASSPQGTTSTDTQYF. For the CDR3, the DNA is TGTGCCAGCTCCCCCCAGGGAACTACCAGCACAGATACGCAGTATTTT.

Details on this clone: Other DNA sequences from this sample encode an identical CDR3 as well. The chain links TRBV30 to TRBJ1-1; TRBD1 is a possible D gene (5 bases). In germline, CDR1 is GTSNPN, CDR2 SVGIG (reference sequence). The CDR3 is 13 residues long. Trimming shortened V by 0 bases and J by 5 bases, and 10 bases separated the two germline ends. CDR3 coding DNA: TGTGCCTGGAGTGTCGGGGGAGGTACTGAAGCTTTCTTT. Its translation: CAWSVGGGTEAFF.

The rearrangement links TRBV6-5 to TRBJ1-2; TRBD1 aligns across 7 bases. The CDR3 loop spans 15 amino acids. CDR1 and CDR2 from the germline V gene are MNHEY and SVGAGI. The J segment lost 1 base and the V segment lost 7 bases, leaving 9 bases of the junction unmatched. The CDR3 protein is CASMRQGIFNYGYTF. DNA of the CDR3: TGTGCCAGCATGCGACAGGGAATTTTTAACTATGGCTACACCTTC.

V is TRBV12-5 and J is TRBJ1-2, with unresolved D. Germline CDR1 reads LGHNT; CDR2 reads FRNRAP. CDR3 size: 14 residues. V lost 3 bases to trimming and J lost 4 bases, with 12 bases between them. This chain's CDR3 is CASGLSGVTYGYTF. The DNA of the CDR3 is TGTGCTAGTGGTTTAAGCGGGGTGACCTATGGCTACACCTTC.

Only one count was recorded for this clone. The chain combines TRBV7-3 with TRBJ1-1; 7 nucleotides align to TRBD1. V gave up 1 base and J gave up 5 bases; unmatched junction bases: 7. This CDR3 is 15 amino acids long. CDR1 and CDR2 (germline): SGHTA, FQGTGA. The CDR3 DNA is TGTGCCAGCAGCTTAATCAGGGCAGGGGGTACTGAAGCTTTCTTT. Residues: CASSLIRAGGTEAFF. Variable domain in full (rest from reference TRBV7-3 and TRBJ1-1): GAGVSQTPSNKVTEKGKYVELRCDPISGHTALYWYRQSLGQGPEFLIYFQGTGAADDSGLPNDRFFAVRPEGSVSTLKIQRTERGDSAVYLCASSLIRAGGTEAFFGQGTRLTVV.

DNA for the CDR3: TGTGCCATCAGTGCGACAGAGGCTGACACTGAAGCTTTCTTT. Translation gives CAISATEADTEAFF. V usage is TRBV10-3 and J usage is TRBJ1-1; tentatively, D is TRBD1 (5 bases). The CDR3 is made up of 14 amino acids. The V and J ends lost 4 bases and 3 bases respectively, with 12 bases between them. CDR1 is ENHRY, CDR2 SYGVKD, per germline.

V usage is TRBV28 and J usage is TRBJ2-5; 7 nucleotides match TRBD2. The germline gives CDR1 MDHEN, CDR2 SYDVKM. The CDR3 extends over 15 amino acids. J gave up 3 bases and V 5 bases, and 9 bases lay outside the gene matches. CDR3 sequence: CASSPELGGEETQYF. The DNA of the CDR3 is TGTGCCAGCAGTCCCGAACTGGGAGGGGAAGAGACCCAGTACTTC.

J is TRBJ1-3 and V is TRBV5-1; D may be TRBD1 (6 bases). The CDR3 totals 15 residues. Germline V gene lookup returns CDR1 SGHRS and CDR2 YFSETQ. Trimming took off 4 bases at V and 0 bases at J, with 11 bases between the two ends. This chain's CDR3 is CASSAGDNSGNTIYF. The CDR3 coding sequence is TGCGCCAGCAGCGCGGGGGACAACTCTGGAAACACCATATATTTT.

This sequence joins TRBV7-8 and TRBJ1-1, with D hard to call. Trimming shortened V by 1 base and J by 1 base, and 10 bases separated the two germline ends. This CDR3 has 15 residues. Germline assignment: CDR1 SGHVS and CDR2 FQNEAQ. The CDR3 is CASSLGVPGNTEAFF. CDR3 coding DNA: TGTGCCAGCAGCTTAGGAGTTCCGGGGAACACTGAAGCTTTCTTT.

The chain joins TRBV10-2 to TRBJ1-2; D is perhaps TRBD1 (6 bases). Germline V gene data show CDR1 as WSHSY and CDR2 as SAAADI. This CDR3 spans 12 amino acids. V gave up 2 bases and J gave up 7 bases, with 8 bases separating them. The CDR3 region is CASSETGIGYTF. In nucleotides, the CDR3 is TGCGCCAGCAGTGAGACAGGGATTGGCTACACCTTC.